These 26 T cell receptor beta chains were sequenced from one sample in a study of cytomegalovirus exposure and HLA in healthy donors. In the PCR, 60 Vbeta and 13 Jbeta primers were used. The repertoire was sequenced with immunoSEQ multiplex PCR; TCRdb's copy has only in-frame clones and lacks some. Here the sample spans 200,000 to 250,000 clones, more than 70% being singletons. Sequencing used PBMCs. The receptors originated from a human donor in good health.

The CDR3 nucleotides read TGTGCCAGCAGCTTTATGAGTGGCGGGAGCTCCTACAATGAGCAGTTCTTC. It translates to CASSFMSGGSSYNEQFF. The chain is built from TRBV11-2 and TRBJ2-1; 7 bases are shared with TRBD2. Germline-derived CDR1 and CDR2 are SGHAT and FQNNGV. Trimming removed 3 bases from V and 0 bases from J; junction bases left unmatched: 8. The CDR3 is 17 amino acids.

This chain uses TRBV9 with TRBJ2-1; 11 bases are a match to TRBD2. Unmatched junction bases numbered 4, after V lost 0 bases and J lost 8 bases. CDR3 length: 15 amino acids. The germline gives CDR1 SGDLS, CDR2 YYNGEE. CDR3 amino acids: CASSVVLAGVHEQFF. CDR3 coding DNA: TGTGCCAGCAGCGTAGTACTAGCGGGAGTTCATGAGCAGTTCTTC.

The V and J genes are TRBV28 and TRBJ1-2; no firm D call. CDR1 is MDHEN, CDR2 SYDVKM, per germline. The CDR3 extends over 16 amino acids. Trimming stripped 3 bases from V and 8 bases from J, with 22 bases between. CDR3 sequence (DNA): TGTGCCAGCAGTTTGGATTCTTTGAGGGAGACGGGGGGCTACACCTTC. Its translation is CASSLDSLRETGGYTF.

This clone appeared once. This sequence joins TRBV28 and TRBJ2-7, with 9 bases lining up with TRBD2. V trimming: 3 bases; J trimming: 5 bases; junction bases outside the gene matches: 8. Per the germline V gene, CDR1 is MDHEN and CDR2 is SYDVKM. There are 15 residues in the CDR3. As DNA, the CDR3 is TGTGCCAGCAGTTTGGCGTCTAGCGGGAACAACGAGCAGTACTTC. Translation: CASSLASSGNNEQYF.

The chain links TRBV6-1 to TRBJ2-3; 12 positions match TRBD2. The trim removed 7 bases at V and 6 bases at J, leaving 5 bases unmatched. Germline V gene sequence: CDR1 MNHNS, CDR2 SASEGT. This CDR3 is built from 14 residues. CDR3 protein: CASTRLAGADTQYF. The CDR3 bases are TGTGCCAGCACTCGACTAGCGGGAGCGGATACGCAGTATTTT.

V is TRBV7-6 and J is TRBJ2-3, with a possible D match to TRBD2 (5 bases). Germline CDR1 SGHVS, CDR2 FNYEAQ. The V end lost 5 bases, the J end lost 5 bases, and 11 bases lay between the germline ends. This CDR3 region has 13 residues. As DNA, the CDR3 is TGTGCCAGCAGCCCGGGGTACCGAGATACGCAGTATTTT. Protein product: CASSPGYRDTQYF.

This clone was found once. The CDR3 DNA reads as TGTGCCAGCAGCAAAACGACAGGCCCGTTACTAGCGGGAGATAACACCGGGGAGCTGTTTTTT. It codes for CASSKTTGPLLAGDNTGELFF. This rearrangement joins TRBV9 to TRBJ2-2, with 11 bases fitting TRBD2. V shed 4 bases and J 2 bases; nucleotides not matched to a gene: 19. The V gene's germline CDR1 is SGDLS and CDR2 YYNGEE. This CDR3 has 21 amino acids.

This clone was detected a few times. This chain joins TRBV19 and TRBJ2-1; TRBD2 matches 11 bases. Trimming took 6 bases from V and 7 from J; bases not matched to a gene: 8. CDR1 and CDR2 from the germline V gene are LNHDA and SQIVND (reference sequence). The CDR3 loop spans 15 amino acids. CDR3 nucleotide sequence: TGTGCCAGTAGAGAACTAGCGGGAGCGCGGAATGAGCAGTTCTTC. Its protein product is CASRELAGARNEQFF.

The DNA of the CDR3 is TGCGCCAGCAGCCAAGAACCACGACTGTCGATCTATGGCTACACCTTC. Translating gives CASSQEPRLSIYGYTF. J is TRBJ1-2 and V is TRBV4-3; D is unresolved. Germline CDR1 and CDR2: LGHNA and YSLEER. The CDR3 consists of 16 residues. V dropped 0 bases and J dropped 4 bases, with 15 bases sitting between them.

The chain is built from TRBV2 and TRBJ2-4, with TRBD2 identical over 11 bases. Germline-derived CDR1 and CDR2 are SNHLY and FYNNEI. Unmatched junction bases numbered 4, after V lost 5 bases and J lost 7 bases. This CDR3 has 14 amino acids. This CDR3 is CASSPSGRSNIQYF. The CDR3 DNA is TGTGCCAGCAGTCCTAGCGGGAGGAGCAACATTCAGTACTTC.

V is TRBV7-9 and J is TRBJ1-1, with 8 bases lining up with TRBD1. The germline CDR1 and CDR2 sequences are SEHNR and FQNEAQ (reference sequence). The CDR3 spans 14 residues. With 7 bases clipped from V and 1 base from J, the junction kept 5 bases outside the gene matches. DNA of the CDR3: TGTGCCAGCAACCTTGGACAGGGGAACACTGAAGCTTTCTTT. Protein: CASNLGQGNTEAFF. Full variable domain (outside the CDR3, taken from reference TRBV7-9 and TRBJ1-1): DTGVSQNPRHKITKRGQNVTFRCDPISEHNRLYWYRQTLGQGPEFLTYFQNEAQLEKSRLLSDRFSAERPKGSFSTLEIQRTEQGDSAMYLCASNLGQGNTEAFFGQGTRLTVV.

The genes are TRBV29-1 and TRBJ1-3; no clear D. Germline V gives CDR1 SQVTM, CDR2 ANQGSEA. Trimming cost V 0 bases and J 2 bases, with 8 bases left between them. The CDR3 totals 14 residues. The CDR3 reads CSVEDGLAGNTIYF. The CDR3 coding sequence is TGCAGCGTTGAAGATGGGCTTGCTGGAAACACCATATATTTT. The full variable domain, its missing parts supplied by reference TRBV29-1 and TRBJ1-3, is SAVISQKPSRDICQRGTSLTIQCQVDSQVTMMFWYRQQPGQSLTLIATANQGSEATYESGFVIDKFPISRPNLTFSTLTVSNMSPEDSSIYLCSVEDGLAGNTIYFGEGSWLTVV.

This clone turned up a few times. CDR3 in DNA: TGTGCCAGCAGTTCCCAAGCGGGAGCCGGAGATACGCAGTATTTT. Protein sequence: CASSSQAGAGDTQYF. The chain employs TRBV2 and TRBJ2-3; 8 bases match TRBD2. The germline gives CDR1 SNHLY, CDR2 FYNNEI. This CDR3 spans 15 amino acids. V shed 5 bases and J 5 bases; nucleotides not matched to a gene: 9.

This chain links TRBV9 with TRBJ2-7; 13 bases map to TRBD2. The CDR3 runs 16 residues. V lost 2 bases to trimming and J lost 2 bases; unmatched junction nucleotides: 4. Looked up from germline, CDR1 is SGDLS and CDR2 is YYNGEE. CDR3: CASSVTGTSGTYEQYF. The CDR3 DNA reads as TGTGCCAGCAGCGTCACCGGGACTAGCGGGACCTACGAGCAGTACTTC.

This rearrangement joins TRBV9 to TRBJ1-1; D unclear. Germline V gene sequence: CDR1 SGDLS, CDR2 YYNGEE. The germline V and J ends were trimmed by 2 bases and 1 base, with 6 bases remaining between them. This CDR3 contains 13 residues. The CDR3 DNA reads as TGTGCCAGCAGCGTCGAGCAGAACACTGAAGCTTTCTTT. The encoded protein is CASSVEQNTEAFF.

CDR3 bases: TGTGCCAGTAGTACCCTAGGAAGGAATGAGCAGTTCTTC. This gives the protein CASSTLGRNEQFF. The chain employs TRBV19 and TRBJ2-1, with D unclear. Germline V lookup: CDR1 LNHDA, CDR2 SQIVND (reference sequence). The CDR3 covers 13 residues. V dropped 4 bases and J dropped 7 bases, with 11 bases sitting between them.

The V call is TRBV6-5, the J call TRBJ1-5; no firm D call. The CDR3 covers 13 residues. Germline V gene lookup returns CDR1 MNHEY and CDR2 SVGAGI. The V gene lost 4 bases and the J gene lost 4 bases, with 8 bases spanning the gap. Written as DNA, the CDR3 is TGTGCCAGCAGTTGGGCAGGTAATCAGCCCCAGCATTTT. It encodes CASSWAGNQPQHF.

The chain combines TRBV7-2 with TRBJ2-1; a weak D match, TRBD1 (6 bases). This CDR3 is built from 15 residues. V shed 8 bases and J shed 9 bases, with 23 bases lying between them. Germline V gene sequence: CDR1 SGHTA, CDR2 FQGNSA. CDR3: CASGSVVGGAAEQFF. The CDR3 bases are TGTGCCAGCGGTTCGGTGGTTGGGGGCGCGGCTGAGCAGTTCTTC. Full variable domain (missing parts from reference TRBV7-2 and TRBJ2-1): GAGVSQSPSNKVTEKGKDVELRCDPISGHTALYWYRQSLGQGLEFLIYFQGNSAPDKSGLPSDRFSAERTGGSVSTLTIQRTQQEDSAVYLCASGSVVGGAAEQFFGPGTRLTVL.

The chain is built from TRBV27 and TRBJ1-5; no reliable D call. The CDR3 length is 15 residues. V was shortened by 2 bases and J by 0 bases, with 8 bases between the two germline ends. Germline V gives CDR1 MNHEY, CDR2 SMNVEV (reference sequence). CDR3 residues: CASSLTGYSNQPQHF. In DNA, the CDR3 is TGTGCCAGCAGTTTAACGGGGTATAGCAATCAGCCCCAGCATTTT.

This chain links TRBV7-8 with TRBJ2-1; TRBD2 matches at 13 bases. The germline V gene encodes CDR1 SGHVS and CDR2 FQNEAQ. Trimming took 4 bases from V and 0 from J; bases not matched to a gene: 9. The CDR3 has 19 amino acids. The CDR3 sequence: CASSSLTSGRTDSYNEQFF. CDR3 bases: TGTGCCAGCAGCTCCTTGACTAGCGGGAGGACTGACTCCTACAATGAGCAGTTCTTC.

This CDR3 is CAWTLDSANKEQYF. The CDR3 DNA follows: TGTGCCTGGACTCTGGACTCTGCTAATAAGGAGCAGTACTTC. The rearrangement uses TRBV30 and TRBJ2-7; maybe TRBD2 (5 bases). With 4 bases removed from V and 7 bases from J, the gap between germline ends came to 20 bases. The germline gives CDR1 GTSNPN, CDR2 SVGIG (reference sequence). This CDR3 has 14 residues. The full variable domain, completed using reference TRBV30 and TRBJ2-7, is SQTIHQWPATLVQPVGSPLSLECTVEGTSNPNLYWYRQAAGRGLQLLFYSVGIGQISSEVPQNLSASRPQDRQFILSSKKLLLSDSGFYLCAWTLDSANKEQYFGPGTRLTVT.

About this clone: At one of its ends the junction is not consistent with the germline gene, which may arise from a read error. V gene TRBV7-9 combines with J gene TRBJ2-2; weak D call: TRBD2 (6 bases). This CDR3 region has 17 residues. In germline, CDR1 is SEHNR, CDR2 FQNEAQ (reference sequence). For the CDR3, the DNA is TGTTCCAGCAGCTTAGCGGCGAACCTACAGGTGACCGGGGAGCTGTTTTTT. Translating it yields CSSSLAANLQVTGELFF.

The chain carries TRBV7-9 and TRBJ1-5, with D uncertain. CDR1 and CDR2 (germline): SEHNR, FQNEAQ (reference sequence). V shed 3 bases and J shed 5 bases, with 5 bases lying between them. The CDR3 covers 12 residues. The DNA of the CDR3 is TGTGCCAGCAGCTTCGGGGATCAGCCCCAGCATTTT. Amino acids: CASSFGDQPQHF.

The chain uses TRBV29-1 and TRBJ1-2; the match to TRBD1 covers 7 bases. CDR1 and CDR2 from the germline V gene are SQVTM and ANQGSEA. This CDR3 is 12 amino acids long. Unmatched junction bases numbered 3, after V lost 6 bases and J lost 2 bases. The CDR3 nucleotides read TGCAGCGTCACGGGACAGAACTATGGCTACACCTTC. This translates into CSVTGQNYGYTF.

Concerning this clone: Sequence at one end of the junction differs from germline and may be a read error. The V call is TRBV7-9, the J call TRBJ1-2; D uncertain. This CDR3 is built from 14 residues. Germline assignment: CDR1 SEHNR and CDR2 FQNEAQ (reference sequence). The CDR3 region has the DNA TGTTCCAGCAGCTCCTTAGGAGAGACCTATGGCTACACCTTC. Translated: CSSSSLGETYGYTF.

A remark on this clone: The sample has other DNA sequences that encode this CDR3 too. The gene calls are TRBV28 and TRBJ1-2; no definite D call. This CDR3 has 13 residues. V was trimmed by 3 bases and J by 1 base, leaving 6 bases between them. Germline loops: CDR1 MDHEN, CDR2 SYDVKM. The chain's CDR3 is CASSLGGNYGYTF. CDR3 sequence (DNA): TGTGCCAGCAGTTTGGGAGGTAACTATGGCTACACCTTC.